The T cell receptor beta chain under discussion was sequenced for a study of blood T cell repertoires in COVID-19. About the research overall: The United States, Italy and Spain supplied acute and convalescent COVID-19 samples.

This clone came up once. The V gene's germline CDR1 is MNHEY and CDR2 SVGAGI. The CDR3 is 14 amino acids. V was clipped by 4 bases and J by 5 bases; unmatched bases: 3. The study recruited people aged 18 to 89 years across about two dozen US areas. Cohorts were determined from participant-reported clinical history. Authors' processing steps: Amplification with reference gene primers provided the estimates of nucleated cell counts. Some clones are missing from TCRdb's copy, which holds only in-frame ones; the method was immunoSEQ multiplex PCR. V and J calls and clone size come straight from that table; D and trimming were deduced from the DNA. Of over 250,000 clones listed, about four fifths were seen once; the top ten hold 5%.

The chain uses TRBV6-5 and TRBJ2-1, with 9 bases lining up with TRBD2. The material sequenced was PBMCs or T cells enriched from blood (not recorded which). The sequence derives from a man in his forties who had been exposed to COVID-19. This chain's CDR3 is CASSSGTSNNEQFF. Here the CDR3 DNA reads TGTGCCAGCAGTTCCGGGACTAGCAACAATGAGCAGTTCTTC.